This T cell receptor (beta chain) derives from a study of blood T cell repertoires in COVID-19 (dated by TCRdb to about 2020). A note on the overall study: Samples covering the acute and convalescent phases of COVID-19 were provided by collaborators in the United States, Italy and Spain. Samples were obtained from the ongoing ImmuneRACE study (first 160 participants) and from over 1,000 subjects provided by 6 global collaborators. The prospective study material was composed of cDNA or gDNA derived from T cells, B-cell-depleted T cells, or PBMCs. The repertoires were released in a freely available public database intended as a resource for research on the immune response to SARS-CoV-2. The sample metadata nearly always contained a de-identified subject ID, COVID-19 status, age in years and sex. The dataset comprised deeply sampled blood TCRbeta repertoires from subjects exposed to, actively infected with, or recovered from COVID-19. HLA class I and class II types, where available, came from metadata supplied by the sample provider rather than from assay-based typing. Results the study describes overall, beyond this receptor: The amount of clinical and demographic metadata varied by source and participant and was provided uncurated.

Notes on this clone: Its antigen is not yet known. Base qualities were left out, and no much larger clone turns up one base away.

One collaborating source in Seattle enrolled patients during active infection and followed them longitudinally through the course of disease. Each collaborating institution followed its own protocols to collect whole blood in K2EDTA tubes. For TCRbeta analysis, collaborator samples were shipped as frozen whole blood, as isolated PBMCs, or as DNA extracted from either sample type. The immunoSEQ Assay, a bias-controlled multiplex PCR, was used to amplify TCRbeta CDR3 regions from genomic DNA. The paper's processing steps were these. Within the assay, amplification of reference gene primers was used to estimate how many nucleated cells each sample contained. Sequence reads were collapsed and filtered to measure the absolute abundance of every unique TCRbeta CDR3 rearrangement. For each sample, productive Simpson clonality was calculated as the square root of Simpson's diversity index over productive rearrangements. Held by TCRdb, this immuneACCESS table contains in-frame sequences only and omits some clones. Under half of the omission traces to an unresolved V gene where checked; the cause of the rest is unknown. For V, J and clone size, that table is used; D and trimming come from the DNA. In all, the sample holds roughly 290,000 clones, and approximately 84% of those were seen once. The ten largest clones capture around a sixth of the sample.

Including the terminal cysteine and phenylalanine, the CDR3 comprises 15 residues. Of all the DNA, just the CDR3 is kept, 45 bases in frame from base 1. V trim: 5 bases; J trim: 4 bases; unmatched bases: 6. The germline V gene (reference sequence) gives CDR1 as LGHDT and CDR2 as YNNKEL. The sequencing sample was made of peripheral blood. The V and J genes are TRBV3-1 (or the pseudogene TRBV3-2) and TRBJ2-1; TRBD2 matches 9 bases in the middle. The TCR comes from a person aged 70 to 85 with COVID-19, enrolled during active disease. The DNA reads TGTGCCAGCAGCAGAGAGACTAGCGGATACAATGAGCAGTTCTTC. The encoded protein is CASSRETSGYNEQFF.